This record covers a single TCR beta chain. Time point in this sample: patch test 1, 2 weeks after DPC sensitization. Described treatment: therapeutic diphenylcyclopropenone sensitization with weekly scalp DPC. These data originate in a study of human T cells and chemical hapten exposure. The wider study: Sensitization employed 2% DPC on about 2 cm by about 2 cm of upper inner arm skin.

Germline V gene data show CDR1 as DFQATT and CDR2 as SNEGSKA (reference sequence). The trim removed 4 bases at V and 2 bases at J, leaving 6 bases unmatched. CDR3 length: 15 residues. MiXCR, run by TCRdb on the RACE reads, gives a single entry per CDR3 protein. This sample has some 380,000 distinct CDR3 sequences, with approximately 4.4% found just once. Here the sequenced sample was whole blood, taken in connection with sensitization to the hapten diphenylcyclopropenone (DPC). The source is a woman aged 50 to 60 with alopecia areata. Some clones in this sample may be carry-over from other donors' samples. V is TRBV20-1 and J is TRBJ2-3, with TRBD2 matching over 10 bases. The CDR3 loop reads CSANPGTSDTDTQYF. CDR3 sequence (DNA): TGCAGTGCTAATCCCGGGACTAGCGACACAGATACGCAGTATTTT.